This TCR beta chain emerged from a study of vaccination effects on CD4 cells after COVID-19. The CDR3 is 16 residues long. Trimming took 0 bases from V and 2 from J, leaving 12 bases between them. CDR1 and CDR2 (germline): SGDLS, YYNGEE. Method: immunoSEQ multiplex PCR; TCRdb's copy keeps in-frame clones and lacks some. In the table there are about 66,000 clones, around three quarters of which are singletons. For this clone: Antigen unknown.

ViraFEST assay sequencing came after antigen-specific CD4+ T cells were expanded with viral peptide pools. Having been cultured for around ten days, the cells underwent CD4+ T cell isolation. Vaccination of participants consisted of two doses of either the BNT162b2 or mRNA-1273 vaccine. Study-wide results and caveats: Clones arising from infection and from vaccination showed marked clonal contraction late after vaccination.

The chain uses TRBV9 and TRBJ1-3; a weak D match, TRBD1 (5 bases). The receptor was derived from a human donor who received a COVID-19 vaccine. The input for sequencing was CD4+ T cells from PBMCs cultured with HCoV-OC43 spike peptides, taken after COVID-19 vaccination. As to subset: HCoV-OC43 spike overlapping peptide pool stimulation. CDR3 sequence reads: CASSVEGGVAGNTIYF. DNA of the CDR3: TGTGCCAGCAGCGTAGAAGGAGGGGTGGCTGGAAACACCATATATTTT.